This is a list of T cell receptor beta chains from one sample in a study of blood T cell repertoires in COVID-19. Produced via immunoSEQ multiplex PCR; TCRdb's table is partial and in-frame only. The data hold approximately 210,000 clones, with 82% observed a single time. Input material: PBMCs or T cells enriched from blood (not recorded which). All receptors derive from an older woman who had recovered from COVID-19. Both conserved end residues are part of each CDR3. The D gene is left open where the match is weak. Expanded clones are given a class, and other clones once, few, many or no size at all.

TRBV19	NA	TRBJ2-1	TRBD2	CASKRWAGGPVDEQFF	TGTGCCAGTAAAAGGTGGGCGGGGGGGCCTGTGGATGAGCAGTTCTTC
TRBV15	NA	TRBJ2-7	NA	CATSRELSSYEQYF	TGTGCCACCAGCAGAGAACTTAGCTCCTACGAGCAGTACTTC
TRBV25-1	NA	TRBJ1-3	TRBD1	CASTAGTGPKGNTIYF	TGTGCCAGCACTGCCGGGACAGGCCCAAAAGGAAACACCATATATTTT
TRBV19	NA	TRBJ1-1	NA	CASRYWDTFRPEAFF	TGTGCCAGTAGGTACTGGGACACCTTTAGGCCTGAAGCTTTCTTT
TRBV21-1	NA	TRBJ1-3	NA	CARASGESSGNTIYF	TGTGCCAGAGCATCAGGGGAGAGCTCTGGAAACACCATATATTTT
TRBV3-1/TRBV3-2	NA	TRBJ1-2	NA	CASSHLDRANYGYTF	TGTGCCAGCAGCCATCTGGACAGAGCTAACTATGGCTACACCTTC
TRBV5-1	few	TRBJ2-7	TRBD2	CASSLGSAGGNEQYF	TGCGCCAGCAGCTTGGGGTCAGCGGGAGGTAACGAGCAGTACTTC
TRBV5-1	NA	TRBJ1-1	TRBD1	CASSLLTTGGNTEAFF	TGCGCCAGCAGCTTGCTCACGACAGGGGGCAACACTGAAGCTTTCTTT
TRBV21-1	NA	TRBJ2-7	NA	CASSFAAGHEQYF	TGTGCCAGCAGCTTCGCGGCGGGACACGAGCAGTACTTC
TRBV28	NA	TRBJ2-7	NA	CASSLSSHSYEQYF	TGTGCCAGCAGTTTAAGTTCTCACAGCTACGAGCAGTACTTC
TRBV9	few	TRBJ2-1	TRBD2	CASSVGSGDLNEQFF	TGTGCCAGCAGCGTAGGTAGCGGGGACCTCAATGAGCAGTTCTTC
TRBV6-2/TRBV6-3	NA	TRBJ2-1	TRBD2	CASSYLSSGGAKSYNEQFF	TGTGCCAGCAGTTACTTGTCTAGCGGGGGGGCCAAGTCCTACAATGAGCAGTTCTTC
TRBV10-3	NA	TRBJ2-7	TRBD1	CASSDREIDEQYF	TGTGCCTCTTCGGACAGGGAGATAGACGAGCAGTACTTC
TRBV4-1	NA	TRBJ2-1	NA	CASSQDSSSSFSDEQFF	TGCGCCAGCAGCCAAGACTCATCTAGCTCCTTTTCCGATGAGCAGTTCTTC
TRBV3-1/TRBV3-2	NA	TRBJ1-5	TRBD1	CASSHFGGQGAHQPQHF	TGTGCCAGCAGCCACTTCGGGGGACAGGGGGCCCATCAGCCCCAGCATTTT
TRBV4-1	NA	TRBJ1-4	NA	CASSQDQNFDEKLFF	TGCGCCAGCAGCCAAGATCAGAATTTTGATGAAAAACTGTTTTTT
TRBV29-1	NA	TRBJ2-1	TRBD2	CSVANKTSGYNEQFF	TGCAGCGTTGCCAACAAGACTAGCGGCTACAATGAGCAGTTCTTC
TRBV7-2	NA	TRBJ1-1	NA	CASSYSGGAGEAFF	TGTGCCAGCAGCTATAGCGGGGGAGCGGGTGAAGCTTTCTTT
TRBV13	NA	TRBJ2-3	NA	CASGGQSGPTDTQYF	TGTGCCAGCGGAGGCCAGAGCGGCCCCACAGATACGCAGTATTTT
TRBV19	once	TRBJ1-1	TRBD1	CASSPLQGSEAFF	TGTGCCAGTAGTCCTCTACAGGGGTCTGAAGCTTTCTTT
TRBV18	NA	TRBJ2-1	NA	CASSLTSIPSNEQFF	TGTGCCAGCTCACTAACTAGCATCCCTTCGAATGAGCAGTTCTTC
TRBV28	NA	TRBJ1-1	NA	CASSLKGGTEAFF	TGTGCCAGCAGTTTAAAGGGAGGCACTGAAGCTTTCTTT
TRBV12-3/TRBV12-4	NA	TRBJ1-2	NA	CASSPTGYYGYTF	TGTGCCAGCAGCCCGACAGGCTACTATGGCTACACCTTC
TRBV29-1	NA	TRBJ2-3	NA	CSVDTFTDTQYF	TGCAGCGTTGACACTTTCACAGATACGCAGTATTTT
TRBV7-8	NA	TRBJ1-1	NA	CASSAAEVGWTEAFF	TGTGCCAGCAGCGCCGCTGAGGTGGGTTGGACTGAAGCTTTCTTT
TRBV25-1	NA	TRBJ1-2	TRBD1	CASGDSAPGYTF	TGTGCCAGCGGGGACAGTGCCCCAGGCTACACCTTC
TRBV19	NA	TRBJ1-4	NA	CASSPQDSNEKLFF	TGTGCCAGTAGCCCCCAAGACAGCAATGAAAAACTGTTTTTT
TRBV12-5	NA	TRBJ1-2	NA	CASGLGSGDTF	TGTGCTAGTGGTTTGGGCAGCGGAGACACCTTC
TRBV18	NA	TRBJ2-7	NA	CASSPSPGYEQYF	TGTGCCAGCTCACCATCACCGGGCTACGAGCAGTACTTC
TRBV5-6	NA	TRBJ1-6	NA	CASSLGQLSSYNSPLHF	TGTGCCAGCAGCTTGGGACAGTTGAGCTCCTATAATTCACCCCTCCACTTT
TRBV27	NA	TRBJ2-7	TRBD1	CASGSGTETYEQYF	TGTGCCAGCGGATCCGGGACAGAAACCTACGAGCAGTACTTC
TRBV5-1	NA	TRBJ1-1	NA	CASSLGGRTEAFF	TGCGCCAGCAGCTTGGGAGGGAGGACTGAAGCTTTCTTT
TRBV5-5	NA	TRBJ2-7	NA	CASSLRYQAYEQYF	TGTGCCAGCAGCTTGAGATATCAGGCCTACGAGCAGTACTTC
TRBV7-2	NA	TRBJ2-5	TRBD2	CASRLQRGGPETQYF	TGTGCCAGCAGACTACAGCGGGGGGGCCCGGAGACCCAGTACTTC
TRBV5-1	NA	TRBJ2-7	TRBD2	CASSISGQNYEQYF	TGCGCCAGCAGCATTAGCGGGCAGAACTACGAGCAGTACTTC
TRBV11-2	NA	TRBJ2-2	TRBD1	CASSGETGQGAFGELFF	TGTGCCAGCAGCGGCGAAACGGGACAGGGGGCGTTCGGGGAGCTGTTTTTT
TRBV4-1	NA	TRBJ2-7	NA	CASSQGIKSSYEQYF	TGCGCCAGCAGCCAAGGCATCAAGAGCTCCTACGAGCAGTACTTC
TRBV12-5	NA	TRBJ1-2	NA	CASGLGSQAGYTF	TGTGCTAGTGGTTTGGGATCCCAGGCTGGCTACACCTTC
TRBV6-2/TRBV6-3	NA	TRBJ2-6	NA	CASSYSLSQGWSSGANVLTF	TGTGCCAGCAGTTACTCCCTATCACAGGGTTGGAGCTCTGGGGCCAACGTCCTGACTTTC
TRBV27	few	TRBJ1-2	NA	CASRKGGEYGYTF	TGTGCCAGCCGAAAAGGAGGGGAGTATGGCTACACCTTC
TRBV7-8	NA	TRBJ1-6	NA	CATLLDSGGSLHNSPLHF	TGTGCCACCCTGCTCGATTCGGGCGGGAGCTTACATAATTCACCCCTCCACTTT
TRBV6-5	once	TRBJ1-6	NA	CASSSGTEYNSPLHF	TGTGCCAGCAGCTCCGGGACTGAGTATAATTCACCCCTCCACTTT
TRBV4-1	NA	TRBJ2-3	TRBD2	CASSQGGTSGTDTQYF	TGCGCCAGCAGCCAAGGAGGGACTAGCGGCACAGATACGCAGTATTTT
TRBV2	NA	TRBJ2-7	TRBD2	CASSEFSGRDSYEQYF	TGTGCCAGCAGTGAATTTAGCGGGAGGGACTCCTACGAGCAGTACTTC
TRBV7-3	NA	TRBJ1-1	NA	CASSYGGAMNTEAFF	TGTGCCAGCAGCTATGGGGGGGCGATGAACACTGAAGCTTTCTTT
TRBV18	NA	TRBJ1-1	TRBD1	CASSPETGGGTEAFF	TGTGCCAGCTCACCCGAGACAGGGGGGGGCACTGAAGCTTTCTTT
TRBV5-1	NA	TRBJ2-6	TRBD1	CASSLLGQGASSGANVLTF	TGCGCCAGCAGCTTGCTTGGACAGGGCGCCTCCTCTGGGGCCAACGTCCTGACTTTC
TRBV18	NA	TRBJ1-2	NA	CASSPRSQLYGYTF	TGTGCCAGCTCACCACGGTCACAGCTCTATGGCTACACCTTC
TRBV6-5	NA	TRBJ1-6	TRBD1	CASHPGGRNSPLHF	TGTGCCAGCCACCCAGGGGGAAGGAATTCACCCCTCCACTTT
TRBV10-1	NA	TRBJ2-5	NA	CASSEWGQGQETQYF	TGCGCCAGCAGCGAATGGGGCCAAGGTCAAGAGACCCAGTACTTC
TRBV10-3	NA	TRBJ2-3	NA	CAISESQDTQYF	TGTGCCATCAGTGAGTCCCAGGATACGCAGTATTTT
TRBV2	NA	TRBJ1-2	NA	CASRWTESYGYTF	TGTGCCAGCAGGTGGACAGAATCCTATGGCTACACCTTC